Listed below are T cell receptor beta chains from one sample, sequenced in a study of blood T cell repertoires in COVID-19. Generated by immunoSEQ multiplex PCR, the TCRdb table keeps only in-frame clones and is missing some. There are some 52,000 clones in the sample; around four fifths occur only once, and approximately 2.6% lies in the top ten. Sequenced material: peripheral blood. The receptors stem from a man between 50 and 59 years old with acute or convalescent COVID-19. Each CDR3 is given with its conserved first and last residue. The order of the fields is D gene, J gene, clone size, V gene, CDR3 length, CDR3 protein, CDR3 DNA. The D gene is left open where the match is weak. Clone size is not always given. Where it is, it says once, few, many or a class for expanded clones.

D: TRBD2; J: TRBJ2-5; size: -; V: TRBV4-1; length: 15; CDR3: CASSLSGGPQETQYF; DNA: TGCGCCAGCAGCCTAAGCGGGGGCCCTCAAGAGACCCAGTACTTC
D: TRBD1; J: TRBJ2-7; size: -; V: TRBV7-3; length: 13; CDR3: CASSFTGGYEQYF; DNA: TGTGCCAGCAGCTTTACAGGGGGCTACGAGCAGTACTTC
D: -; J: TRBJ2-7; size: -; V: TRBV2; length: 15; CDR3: CASSKDGLSSYEQYF; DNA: TGTGCCAGCAGCAAGGACGGACTGAGCTCCTACGAGCAGTACTTC
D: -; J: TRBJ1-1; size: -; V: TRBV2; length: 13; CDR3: CASSPDWNTEAFF; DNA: TGTGCCAGCAGTCCCGACTGGAACACTGAAGCTTTCTTT
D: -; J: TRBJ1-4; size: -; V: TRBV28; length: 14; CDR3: CASSRTAALEKLFF; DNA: TGTGCCAGCAGCCGGACAGCCGCCCTTGAAAAACTGTTTTTT
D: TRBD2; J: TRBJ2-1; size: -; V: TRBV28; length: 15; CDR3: CASSFEREDWHEQFF; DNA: TGTGCCAGCAGTTTCGAGCGGGAGGATTGGCATGAGCAGTTCTTC
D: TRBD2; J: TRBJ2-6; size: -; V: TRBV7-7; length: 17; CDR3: CASSDPGGEGGANVLTF; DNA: TGTGCCAGCAGCGATCCCGGAGGGGAGGGTGGGGCCAACGTCCTGACTTTC
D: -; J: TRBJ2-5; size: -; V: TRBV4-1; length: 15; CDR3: CASSQGLSGPGAQYF; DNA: TGCGCCAGCAGCCAAGGCCTTAGCGGACCCGGGGCCCAGTACTTC
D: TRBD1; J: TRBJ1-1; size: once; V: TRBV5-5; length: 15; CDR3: CASSKSGTGNTEAFF; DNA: TGTGCCAGCAGCAAATCCGGGACAGGGAACACTGAAGCTTTCTTT
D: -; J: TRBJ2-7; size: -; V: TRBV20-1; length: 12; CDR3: CSASSALYEQYF; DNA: TGCAGTGCTAGTAGCGCCCTCTACGAGCAGTACTTC
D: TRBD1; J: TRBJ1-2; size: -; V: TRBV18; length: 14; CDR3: CASSPGQGAYGYTF; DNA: TGTGCCAGCTCGCCGGGACAGGGGGCATATGGCTACACCTTC
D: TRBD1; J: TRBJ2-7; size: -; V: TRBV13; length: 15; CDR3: CASSPLGQGAHEQYF; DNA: TGTGCCAGCAGCCCCCTGGGACAGGGGGCGCACGAGCAGTACTTC
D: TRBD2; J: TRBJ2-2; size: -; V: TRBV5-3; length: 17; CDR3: CARSLTQLAGDTGELFF; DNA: TGTGCCAGAAGCTTGACCCAGCTAGCGGGGGACACCGGGGAGCTGTTTTTT
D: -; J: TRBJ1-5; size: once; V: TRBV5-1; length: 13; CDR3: CASSEAVGQPQHF; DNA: TGCGCCAGCAGCGAAGCGGTGGGTCAGCCCCAGCATTTT
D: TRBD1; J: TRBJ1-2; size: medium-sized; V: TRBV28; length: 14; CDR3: CASSLRDSYYGYTF; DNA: TGTGCCAGCAGTTTAAGGGACAGCTACTATGGCTACACCTTC
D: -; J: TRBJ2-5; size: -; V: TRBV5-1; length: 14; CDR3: CASSLWTDQETQYF; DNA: TGCGCCAGCAGCCTATGGACAGACCAAGAGACCCAGTACTTC
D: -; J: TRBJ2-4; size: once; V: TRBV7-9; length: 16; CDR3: CASSLDFGVGKNIQYF; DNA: TGTGCCAGCAGCTTAGATTTCGGGGTCGGCAAAAACATTCAGTACTTC
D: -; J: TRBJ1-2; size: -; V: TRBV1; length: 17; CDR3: CTSRTANRTGSYYGYTF; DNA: TGCACCAGCAGGACGGCCAATCGGACAGGATCTTACTATGGCTACACCTTC
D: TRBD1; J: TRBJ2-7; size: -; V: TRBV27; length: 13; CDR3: CASGDRGAYEQYF; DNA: TGTGCCAGTGGGGACAGGGGGGCGTACGAGCAGTACTTC
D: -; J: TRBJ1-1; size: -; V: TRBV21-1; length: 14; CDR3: CASSKGDRETEAFF; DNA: TGTGCCAGCAGCAAAGGGGACAGGGAGACTGAAGCTTTCTTT
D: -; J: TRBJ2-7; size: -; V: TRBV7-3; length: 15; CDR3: CASSLKGTSSYEQYF; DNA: TGTGCCAGCAGCTTAAAAGGGACTTCCTCCTACGAGCAGTACTTC
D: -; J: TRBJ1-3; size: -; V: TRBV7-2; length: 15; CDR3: CASSLTQSGGNTIYF; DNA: TGTGCCAGCAGCTTAACTCAGTCGGGAGGAAACACCATATATTTT
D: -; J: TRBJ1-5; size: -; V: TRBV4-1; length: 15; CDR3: CASSQPTGGNQPQHF; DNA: TGCGCCAGCAGCCAACCGACAGGAGGCAATCAGCCCCAGCATTTT
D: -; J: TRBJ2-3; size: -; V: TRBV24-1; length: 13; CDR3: CATRDAGADTQYF; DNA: TGTGCCACCAGGGACGCGGGCGCAGATACGCAGTATTTT
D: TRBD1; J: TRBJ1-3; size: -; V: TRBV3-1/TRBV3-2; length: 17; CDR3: CASSYGTDGYSGNTIYF; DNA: TGTGCCAGCAGCTACGGGACAGACGGATACTCTGGAAACACCATATATTTT
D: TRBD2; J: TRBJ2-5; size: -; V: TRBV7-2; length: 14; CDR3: CASSALAGSKTQYF; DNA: TGTGCCAGCAGCGCACTAGCGGGATCAAAGACCCAGTACTTC
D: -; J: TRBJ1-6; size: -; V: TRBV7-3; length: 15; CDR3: CASRQVPSYNSPLHF; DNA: TGTGCCAGCAGACAGGTGCCCTCCTATAATTCACCCCTCCACTTT
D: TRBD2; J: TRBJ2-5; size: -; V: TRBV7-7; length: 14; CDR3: CASSLAGGSETQYF; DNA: TGTGCTAGCTCCCTAGCGGGAGGGTCGGAGACCCAGTACTTC
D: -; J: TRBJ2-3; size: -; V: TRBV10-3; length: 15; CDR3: CAIRTASASTDTQYF; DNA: TGTGCCATCAGGACTGCTAGCGCCAGCACAGATACGCAGTATTTT
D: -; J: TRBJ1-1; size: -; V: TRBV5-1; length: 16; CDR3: CASSLEPGATNTEAFF; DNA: TGCGCCAGCAGCTTGGAACCAGGGGCGACGAACACTGAAGCTTTCTTT
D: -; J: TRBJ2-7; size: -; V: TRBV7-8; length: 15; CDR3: CASSYSGFKESEQYF; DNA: TGTGCCAGCAGCTATTCGGGGTTCAAGGAGAGCGAGCAGTACTTC
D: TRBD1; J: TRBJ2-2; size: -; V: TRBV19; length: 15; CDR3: CASPPGQGDTGELFF; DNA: TGTGCCAGTCCCCCAGGACAGGGGGATACCGGGGAGCTGTTTTTT